The rows below give T cell receptor beta chains drawn from one sample of a study of immune evolution from preneoplasia to lung adenocarcinoma. Method: immunoSEQ multiplex PCR; TCRdb's copy keeps in-frame clones and lacks some. The table has 4,500 to 6,000 clones, around 81% seen once. The sequenced sample was FFPE adjacent normal lung tissue. The receptors derive from a donor of 70 years or more with lung adenocarcinoma. The CDR3 runs from the conserved cysteine through the conserved F or W. Each record gives: CDR3 DNA, CDR3 protein, CDR3 length, D gene, J gene, V gene, clone size. A D gene is named only where the DNA matches it firmly. Size is stated for part of the rows, as once, few or many counts, or as a class when the clone is expanded.

TGTGCCAGCAGCTTAGAACTAGCGGACACCGGGGAGCTGTTTTTT,CASSLELADTGELFF,15,TRBD2,TRBJ2-2,TRBV7-2,.
TGTGCCAGCAGCAACAGGCAGGGCGGAGAGACCCAGTACTTC,CASSNRQGGETQYF,14,.,TRBJ2-5,TRBV28,.
TGTGCCTGGAGGGCTAGCGGGAGGGAATGGGAGACCCAGTACTTC,CAWRASGREWETQYF,15,TRBD2,TRBJ2-5,TRBV30,.
TGCAGCGTCTCGAGGGCACTCGGTGAGACCCAGTACTTC,CSVSRALGETQYF,13,.,TRBJ2-5,TRBV29-1,few
TGCAGCGTCCGCACCGGGACAGGCTATGGCTACACTTTC,CSVRTGTGYGYTF,13,TRBD1,TRBJ1-2,TRBV29-1,.
TGTGCCAGCAGCCAGGAGGCCGAGCAGTACTTC,CASSQEAEQYF,11,.,TRBJ2-7,TRBV7-9,once
TGTGCCAGCAGGCACAATCGGTGGGGGAGAGAGGCCGGGGAGCTGTTTTTT,CASRHNRWGREAGELFF,17,.,TRBJ2-2,TRBV28,.
TGCGCCAGCAGCCCTTCACGAAGTGCGCTGCTAGACTATGGCTACACCTTC,CASSPSRSALLDYGYTF,17,.,TRBJ1-2,TRBV4-3,.
TGTGCCAGCAGCTTAGGGACAGGGGGCTACGAGCAGTACTTC,CASSLGTGGYEQYF,14,TRBD1,TRBJ2-7,TRBV11-2,.
TGCAGCGTTGTAAAGGCAGACCTCACAGATACGCAGTATTTT,CSVVKADLTDTQYF,14,.,TRBJ2-3,TRBV29-1,once
TGTGCCACCCTAGGCGAATCGAACACTGAAGCTTTCTTT,CATLGESNTEAFF,13,.,TRBJ1-1,TRBV2,large
TGTGCCAGCAGCGTGGGGCGGAATGAGCAGTTCTTC,CASSVGRNEQFF,12,.,TRBJ2-1,TRBV11-3,.
TGCAGCGTTACGACAGGGGGTGCCGGGGAGCTGTTTTTT,CSVTTGGAGELFF,13,TRBD1,TRBJ2-2,TRBV29-1,.
TGTGCCAGCAGTTTATTTGACGGCTACGAGCAGTACTTC,CASSLFDGYEQYF,13,.,TRBJ2-7,TRBV27,.
TGTGCCAGCAGCTCCCGCATAGCGGGCCCAGATACGCAGTATTTT,CASSSRIAGPDTQYF,15,TRBD2,TRBJ2-3,TRBV7-3,.
TGTGCCAGCAGCTCGGGACAGGGGGCCTTCTATGACTACACCTTC,CASSSGQGAFYDYTF,15,TRBD1,TRBJ1-2,TRBV5-4,once
TGTGCCAGCTCACCCGTCCAAATGAGCGGGATTAGCACAGATACGCAGTATTTT,CASSPVQMSGISTDTQYF,18,TRBD2,TRBJ2-3,TRBV18,.
TGTGCCAGCAGCTTATCGCGGACAGCGTCTCAAGAGACCCAGTACTTC,CASSLSRTASQETQYF,16,.,TRBJ2-5,TRBV7-2,.
TGCAGCGTTGTTCGCGGGGACTCCTACAATGAGCAGTTCTTC,CSVVRGDSYNEQFF,14,.,TRBJ2-1,TRBV29-1,.
TGTGCCAGCACCTTACCGGGACAGCGCACAGATACGCAGTATTTT,CASTLPGQRTDTQYF,15,TRBD1,TRBJ2-3,TRBV5-4,.
TGCGCCAGCAGCCAAGCTGGATACGAAAAACTGTTTTTT,CASSQAGYEKLFF,13,.,TRBJ1-4,TRBV4-1,.
TGTGCCAGCAGCCCAAACGCCAGGGGGCGCCTGCAGCCCCAGCATTTT,CASSPNARGRLQPQHF,16,TRBD1,TRBJ1-5,TRBV7-8,once
TGTGCCAGCAGCTTAGCTCCGTCGAGCTCCTACAATGAGCAGTTCTTC,CASSLAPSSSYNEQFF,16,.,TRBJ2-1,TRBV11-1,.
TGTGCCAGTAATGTGGGGTCTGGGGCCAACGTCCTGACTTTC,CASNVGSGANVLTF,14,.,TRBJ2-6,TRBV19,.
TGTGCCAGCAGCCAAATAACAGGGGGCGCATCCGAAGGCTACGAGCAGTACTTC,CASSQITGGASEGYEQYF,18,TRBD1,TRBJ2-7,TRBV4-2,.
TGTGCCAGCAGAGTCAGAGACCACTACGAGCAGTACTTC,CASRVRDHYEQYF,13,.,TRBJ2-7,TRBV6-6,.
TGTGCCAGCAGCGTATCCGGTAGCACGGATACGCAGTATTTT,CASSVSGSTDTQYF,14,.,TRBJ2-3,TRBV9,.
TGTGCCAGCAGCCCCAACCAAGAGACCCAGTACTTC,CASSPNQETQYF,12,.,TRBJ2-5,TRBV2,few
TGTGCCAGCAGTTACGGTGAGAGCTACACCTTC,CASSYGESYTF,11,.,TRBJ1-2,TRBV6-6,few
TGTGCCGGTTGGGACAGGGAGAATGAGCAGTTCTTC,CAGWDRENEQFF,12,TRBD1,TRBJ2-1,TRBV30,.
TGTGCCAGCAGCCCCGGGGGGGGGAGCTCCTACGAGCAGTACTTC,CASSPGGGSSYEQYF,15,TRBD2,TRBJ2-7,TRBV28,.
TGTGCCAGCAGTTTGGGGGAGGCCCCTCGAGAAAAACTGTTTTTT,CASSLGEAPREKLFF,15,.,TRBJ1-4,TRBV28,.
TGTGCCAGCAGCTTTGCGACCGGGAGAGGATACGAGCAGTACTTC,CASSFATGRGYEQYF,15,.,TRBJ2-7,TRBV12-1,.
TGTGCCAGCAGTTACCGCGAGGGGGATGCAGCTTTCTTT,CASSYREGDAAFF,13,.,TRBJ1-1,TRBV6-6,.
TGTGCCATCAGTGACCGGGGAGGCGACACTGAAGCTTTCTTT,CAISDRGGDTEAFF,14,.,TRBJ1-1,TRBV10-3,few
TGCGCCAGCAGGTCCGGGACAGATGGGACTGAAGCTTTCTTT,CASRSGTDGTEAFF,14,TRBD1,TRBJ1-1,TRBV10-1,.
TGTGCCTGGAGTGACGGGACTCACTACTCATATCAGCCCCAGCATTTT,CAWSDGTHYSYQPQHF,16,.,TRBJ1-5,TRBV30,.
TGTGCCAGCAGCTTAGGCGGCGGTTGGGCAATGAAGCAGTTCTTC,CASSLGGGWAMKQFF,15,.,TRBJ2-1,TRBV7-6,.
TGTGCCAGCAGCTGGAGGAGGGGTGAAACTGAAGCTTTCTTT,CASSWRRGETEAFF,14,.,TRBJ1-1,TRBV7-2,.
TGTGCCTGGAGTGGGGGCCTTGGGGGCGGGAGACAAGAGACCCAGTACTTC,CAWSGGLGGGRQETQYF,17,.,TRBJ2-5,TRBV30,.
TGTGCCAGCAGTTACTCCCGGGGCGAGGGGTCCCAGTACTTC,CASSYSRGEGSQYF,14,.,TRBJ2-5,TRBV6-5,.
TGTGCCAGCAGCTCCCAGCGGGAGAGGCCCTACGAGCAGTACTTC,CASSSQRERPYEQYF,15,TRBD2,TRBJ2-7,TRBV5-4,.
TGTGCCAGCAGCCGTCGGGGGGAAGCTTTCTTT,CASSRRGEAFF,11,.,TRBJ1-1,TRBV7-9,.
TGCAGTGCTAGTCGGGACGAGCAGTACTTC,CSASRDEQYF,10,.,TRBJ2-7,TRBV20-1,.
TGTGCCTGGAGTGTGGGGGGCGAGGACTATGGCTACACCTTC,CAWSVGGEDYGYTF,14,.,TRBJ1-2,TRBV30,few
TGTGCCAGCAGTGAAGGGAATCAGCCCCAGCATTTT,CASSEGNQPQHF,12,.,TRBJ1-5,TRBV6-1,.
TGTGCCAGCAGCAAAGAAGGGCCAGCGGGAGGGACATGGAATGAGCAGTTCTTC,CASSKEGPAGGTWNEQFF,18,.,TRBJ2-1,TRBV21-1,once
TGTGCCAACAATACACACCGGTTACTTCAACTTGGTGGCTACACCTTC,CANNTHRLLQLGGYTF,16,.,TRBJ1-2,TRBV28,.
TGTGCCAGCAGTCCCGACAGGGGCAGATACGGAGGCAATCAGCCCCAGCATTTT,CASSPDRGRYGGNQPQHF,18,TRBD1,TRBJ1-5,TRBV27,.
TGCAGCGTTAGAATCGGCGGGAGGGCCTACAATGAGCAGTTCTTC,CSVRIGGRAYNEQFF,15,TRBD2,TRBJ2-1,TRBV29-1,once
TGTGCCAGCAGTGAAACCAGGGGCGGCTATGGCTACACCTTC,CASSETRGGYGYTF,14,.,TRBJ1-2,TRBV2,few
TGCAGCGTTTCCTACCTCCAGGATGAGCAGTTCTTC,CSVSYLQDEQFF,12,.,TRBJ2-1,TRBV29-1,.